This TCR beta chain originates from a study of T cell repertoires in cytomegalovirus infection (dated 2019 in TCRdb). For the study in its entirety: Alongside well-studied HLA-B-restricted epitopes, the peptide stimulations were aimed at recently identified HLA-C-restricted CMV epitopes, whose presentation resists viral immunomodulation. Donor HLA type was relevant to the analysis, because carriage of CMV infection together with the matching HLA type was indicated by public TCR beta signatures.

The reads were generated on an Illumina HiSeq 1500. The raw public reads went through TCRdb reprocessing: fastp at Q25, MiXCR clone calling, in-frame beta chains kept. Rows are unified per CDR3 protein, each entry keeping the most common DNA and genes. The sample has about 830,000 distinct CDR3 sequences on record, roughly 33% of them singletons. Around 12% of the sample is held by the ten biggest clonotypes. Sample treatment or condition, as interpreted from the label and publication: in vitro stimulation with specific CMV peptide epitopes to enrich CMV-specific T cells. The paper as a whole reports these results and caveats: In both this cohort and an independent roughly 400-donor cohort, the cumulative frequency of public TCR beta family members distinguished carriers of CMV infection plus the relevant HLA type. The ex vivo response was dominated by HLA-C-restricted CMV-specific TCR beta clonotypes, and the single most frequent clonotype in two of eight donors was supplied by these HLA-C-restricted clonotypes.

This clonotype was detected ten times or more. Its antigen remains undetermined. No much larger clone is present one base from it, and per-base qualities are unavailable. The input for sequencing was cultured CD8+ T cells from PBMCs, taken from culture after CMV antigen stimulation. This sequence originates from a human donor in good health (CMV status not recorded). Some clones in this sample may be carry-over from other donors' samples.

The CDR3 region reads CASSLRQVAKNIQYF. The nucleotide sequence is given as TGTGCCAGCAGTTTACGACAGGTAGCCAAAAACATTCAGTACTTC. The chain links TRBV7-2 with TRBJ2-4; TRBD1 is perhaps the D gene, given 6 matching bases. The V and J ends are trimmed by 6 bases and 0 bases, leaving 12 bases between them. Its CDR3 holds 15 amino acids, cysteine through phenylalanine. Solely the CDR3 DNA is kept, with 45 bases framed from the first base. The germline V gene gives CDR1 as SGHTA and CDR2 as FQGNSA.